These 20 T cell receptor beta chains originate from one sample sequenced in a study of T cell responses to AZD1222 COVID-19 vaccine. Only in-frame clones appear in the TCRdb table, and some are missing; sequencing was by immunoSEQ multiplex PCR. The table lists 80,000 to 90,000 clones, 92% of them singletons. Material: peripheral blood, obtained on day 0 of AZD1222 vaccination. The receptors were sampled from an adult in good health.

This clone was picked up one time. As DNA, the CDR3 is TGTGCCTGGAGTGTACCTGGCAATCAGCCCCAGCATTTT. Protein: CAWSVPGNQPQHF. The genes are TRBV30 and TRBJ1-5, with D uncertain. The germline CDR1 and CDR2 sequences are GTSNPN and SVGIG (reference sequence). V lost 0 bases, J lost 2 bases, and 5 bases lay in between. This CDR3 is built from 13 residues.

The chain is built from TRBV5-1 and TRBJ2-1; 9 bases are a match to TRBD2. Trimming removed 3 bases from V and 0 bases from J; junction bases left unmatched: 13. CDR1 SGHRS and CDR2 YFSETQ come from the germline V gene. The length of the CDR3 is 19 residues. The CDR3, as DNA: TGCGCCAGCAGCTCCCGGCCAACGTATAGCGGGAGCTCCTACAATGAGCAGTTCTTC. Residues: CASSSRPTYSGSSYNEQFF. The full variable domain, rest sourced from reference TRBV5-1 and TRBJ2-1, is KAGVTQTPRYLIKTRGQQVTLSCSPISGHRSVSWYQQTPGQGLQFLFEYFSETQRNKGNFPGRFSGRQFSNSRSEMNVSTLELGDSALYLCASSSRPTYSGSSYNEQFFGPGTRLTVL.

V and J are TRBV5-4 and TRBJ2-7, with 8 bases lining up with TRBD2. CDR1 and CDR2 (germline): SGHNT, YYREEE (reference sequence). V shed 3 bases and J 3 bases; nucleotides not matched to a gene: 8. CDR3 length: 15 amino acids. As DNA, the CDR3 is TGTGCCAGCAGCTCAGGACTAGCTGGAGGCTACGAGCAGTACTTC. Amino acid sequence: CASSSGLAGGYEQYF.

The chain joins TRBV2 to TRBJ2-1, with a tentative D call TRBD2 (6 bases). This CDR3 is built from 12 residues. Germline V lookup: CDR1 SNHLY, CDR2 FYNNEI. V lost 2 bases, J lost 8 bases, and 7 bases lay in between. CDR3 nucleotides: TGTGCCAGCAGTGAAACGGGGGATGAGCAGTTCTTC. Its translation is CASSETGDEQFF.

The CDR3 reads CASSRTGVSGNTIYF. CDR3 sequence (DNA): TGTGCCAGCAGCCGTACAGGGGTTAGTGGAAACACCATATATTTT. The chain is built from TRBV7-6 and TRBJ1-3, with 7 bases matching TRBD1. The CDR3 runs to 15 residues. V shed 5 bases and J 3 bases; nucleotides not matched to a gene: 7. CDR1 and CDR2 from the germline V gene are SGHVS and FNYEAQ.

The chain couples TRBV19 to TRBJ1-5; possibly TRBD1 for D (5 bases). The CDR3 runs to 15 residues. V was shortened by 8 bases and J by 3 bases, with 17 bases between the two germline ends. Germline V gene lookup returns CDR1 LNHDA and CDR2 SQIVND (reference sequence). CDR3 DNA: TGTGCCAGTCAAAACCGGGGCAGGGACAATCAGCCCCAGCATTTT. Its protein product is CASQNRGRDNQPQHF. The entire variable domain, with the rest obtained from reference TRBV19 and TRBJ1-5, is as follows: DGGITQSPKYLFRKEGQNVTLSCEQNLNHDAMYWYRQDPGQGLRLIYYSQIVNDFQKGDIAEGYSVSREKKESFPLTVTSAQKNPTAFYLCASQNRGRDNQPQHFGDGTRLSIL.

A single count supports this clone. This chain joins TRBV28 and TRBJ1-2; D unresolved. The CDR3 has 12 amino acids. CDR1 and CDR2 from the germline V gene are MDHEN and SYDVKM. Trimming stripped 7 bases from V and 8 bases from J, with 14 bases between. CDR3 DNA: TGTGCCAGCAAACGGATTGAGGTCGGCTACACCTTC. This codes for CASKRIEVGYTF.

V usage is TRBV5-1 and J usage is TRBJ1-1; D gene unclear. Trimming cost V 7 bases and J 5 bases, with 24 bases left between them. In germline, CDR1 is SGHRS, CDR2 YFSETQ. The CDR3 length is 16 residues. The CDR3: CASRLAEPFKSTEAFF. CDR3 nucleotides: TGCGCCAGCCGCCTTGCAGAACCGTTTAAAAGTACTGAAGCTTTCTTT.

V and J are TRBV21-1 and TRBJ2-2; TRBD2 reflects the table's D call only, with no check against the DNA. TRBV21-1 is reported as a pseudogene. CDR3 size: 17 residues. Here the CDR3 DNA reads TGTGCCAGCAGGGGTATTTCGGGAGCGACGAACACCGGGGAGCTGTTTTTT. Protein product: CASRGISGATNTGELFF.

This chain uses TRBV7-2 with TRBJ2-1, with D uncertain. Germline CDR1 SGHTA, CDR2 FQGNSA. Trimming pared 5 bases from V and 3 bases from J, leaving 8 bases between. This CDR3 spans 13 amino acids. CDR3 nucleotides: TGTGCCAGCAGCCCGACTTTCTACAATGAGCAGTTCTTC. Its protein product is CASSPTFYNEQFF.

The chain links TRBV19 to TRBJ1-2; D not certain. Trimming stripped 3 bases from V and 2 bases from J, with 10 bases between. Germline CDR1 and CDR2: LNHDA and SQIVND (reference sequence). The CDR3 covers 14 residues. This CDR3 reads CASSMEHGNYGYTF. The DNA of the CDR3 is TGTGCCAGTAGTATGGAACACGGGAACTATGGCTACACCTTC.

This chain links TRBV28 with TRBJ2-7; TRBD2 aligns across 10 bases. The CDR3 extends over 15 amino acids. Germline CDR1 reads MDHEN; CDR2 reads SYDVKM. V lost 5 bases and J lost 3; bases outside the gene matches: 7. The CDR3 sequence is CASSPGLAEIYEQYF. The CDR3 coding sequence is TGTGCCAGCAGTCCCGGACTAGCGGAGATCTACGAGCAGTACTTC.

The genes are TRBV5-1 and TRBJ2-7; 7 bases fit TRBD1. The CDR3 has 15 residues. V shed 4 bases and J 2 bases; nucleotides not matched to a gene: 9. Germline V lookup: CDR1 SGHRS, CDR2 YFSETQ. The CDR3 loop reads CASSGEQGPTYEQYF. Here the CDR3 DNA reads TGCGCCAGCAGCGGAGAACAGGGGCCCACCTACGAGCAGTACTTC.

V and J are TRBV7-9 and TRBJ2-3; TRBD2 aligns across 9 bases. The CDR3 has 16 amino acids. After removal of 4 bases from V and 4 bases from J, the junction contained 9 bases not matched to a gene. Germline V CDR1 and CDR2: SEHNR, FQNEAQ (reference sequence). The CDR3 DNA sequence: TGTGCCAGCAGCTCCATAGCGGGAGTGGCGGCAGATACGCAGTATTTT. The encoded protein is CASSSIAGVAADTQYF. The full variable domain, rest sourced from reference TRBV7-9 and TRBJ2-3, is DTGVSQNPRHKITKRGQNVTFRCDPISEHNRLYWYRQTLGQGPEFLTYFQNEAQLEKSRLLSDRFSAERPKGSFSTLEIQRTEQGDSAMYLCASSSIAGVAADTQYFGPGTRLTVL.

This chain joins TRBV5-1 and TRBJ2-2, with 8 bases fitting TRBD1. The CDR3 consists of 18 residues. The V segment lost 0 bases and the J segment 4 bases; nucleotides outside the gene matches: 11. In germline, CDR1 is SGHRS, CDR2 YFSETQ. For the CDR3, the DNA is TGCGCCAGCAGCTTGGCCCTGGTGGACAGGGCTATCACCGGGGAGCTGTTTTTT. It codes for CASSLALVDRAITGELFF.

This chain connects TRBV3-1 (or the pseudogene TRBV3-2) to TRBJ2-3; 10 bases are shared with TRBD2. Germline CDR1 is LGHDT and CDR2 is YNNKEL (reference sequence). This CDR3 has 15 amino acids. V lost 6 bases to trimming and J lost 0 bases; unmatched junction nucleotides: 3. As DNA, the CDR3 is TGTGCCAGCAGGGAGACTAGCGGGAGCACAGATACGCAGTATTTT. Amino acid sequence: CASRETSGSTDTQYF.

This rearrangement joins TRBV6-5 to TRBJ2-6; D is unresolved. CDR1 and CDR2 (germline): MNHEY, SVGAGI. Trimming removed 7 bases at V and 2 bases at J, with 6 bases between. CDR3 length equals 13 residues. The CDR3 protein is CASTRTGANVLTF. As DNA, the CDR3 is TGTGCCAGCACAAGAACTGGGGCCAACGTCCTGACTTTC.

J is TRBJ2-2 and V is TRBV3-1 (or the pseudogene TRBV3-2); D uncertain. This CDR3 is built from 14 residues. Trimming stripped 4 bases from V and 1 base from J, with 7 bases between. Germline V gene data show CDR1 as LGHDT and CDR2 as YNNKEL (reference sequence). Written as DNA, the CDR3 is TGTGCCAGCAGCCGAGGTATGAACACCGGGGAGCTGTTTTTT. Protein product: CASSRGMNTGELFF.

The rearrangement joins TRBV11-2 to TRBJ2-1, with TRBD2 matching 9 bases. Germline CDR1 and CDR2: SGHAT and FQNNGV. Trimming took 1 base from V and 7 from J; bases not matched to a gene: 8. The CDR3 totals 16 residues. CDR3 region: CASSLASAGGGNEQFF. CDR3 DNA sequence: TGTGCCAGCAGCTTAGCGTCAGCGGGAGGAGGTAATGAGCAGTTCTTC.

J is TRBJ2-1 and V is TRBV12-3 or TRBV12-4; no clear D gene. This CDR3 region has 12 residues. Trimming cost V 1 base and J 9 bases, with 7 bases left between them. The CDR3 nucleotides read TGTGCCAGCAGTTTAGGAGTCGGTGAGCAGTTCTTC. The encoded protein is CASSLGVGEQFF.